These 14 T cell receptor beta chains were sequenced from one sample in a study of identical twins. TCRdb called the 5' RACE reads again in MiXCR, with one record for every CDR3 protein. Found here are about 690,000 distinct CDR3 sequences, less than 7% of them singletons; the top ten hold roughly 1.8%. The sample consisted of naive T cells sorted from blood. These receptors originate from a young man in good health.

This clonotype has a count of ten or more. This chain connects TRBV7-7 to TRBJ2-5; D call uncertain. The germline V gene encodes CDR1 SSHAT and CDR2 FNYEAQ (reference sequence). The V end lost 5 bases, the J end lost 5 bases, and 18 bases lay between the germline ends. The CDR3 contains 15 residues. In nucleotides, the CDR3 is TGTGCCAGCAGCCCCACCCCGGCTAGAGCGGAGACCCAGTACTTC. Translated: CASSPTPARAETQYF.

This clonotype was recorded many times. V gene TRBV20-1 combines with J gene TRBJ2-3; 12 nucleotides line up with TRBD2. The CDR3 covers 19 residues. V shed 1 base, J shed 8 bases, and the junction held 19 bases outside the gene matches. Per the germline V gene, CDR1 is DFQATT and CDR2 is SNEGSKA (reference sequence). This CDR3 reads CSARGLASGRARGWGTQYF. The CDR3 DNA sequence: TGCAGTGCTAGAGGGTTGGCTAGCGGGAGGGCCCGGGGTTGGGGTACGCAGTATTTT.

This clonotype was found many times. The chain is built from TRBV20-1 and TRBJ2-3, with 9 bases matching TRBD2. Germline V gene data show CDR1 as DFQATT and CDR2 as SNEGSKA (reference sequence). With 2 bases clipped from V and 3 bases from J, the junction kept 6 bases outside the gene matches. The CDR3 is made up of 15 amino acids. The CDR3 loop is CSARPGLAPTDTQYF. The CDR3 DNA is TGCAGTGCTAGACCGGGACTAGCCCCAACAGATACGCAGTATTTT.

The chain uses TRBV6-1 and TRBJ2-3, with TRBD2 matching over 9 bases. The CDR3 is 16 residues long. In germline, CDR1 is MNHNS, CDR2 SASEGT. The J segment lost 4 bases and the V segment lost 6 bases, leaving 11 bases of the junction unmatched. The CDR3 protein is CASRPRAGGFPDTQYF. As DNA, the CDR3 is TGTGCCAGCAGGCCTCGAGCGGGAGGTTTCCCAGATACGCAGTATTTT.

This clonotype was recorded at least ten times. This chain connects TRBV3-1 to TRBJ2-3; D remains ambiguous. The V end lost 0 bases, the J end lost 0 bases, and 13 bases lay between the germline ends. The CDR3 is made up of 17 amino acids. Germline values: CDR1 LGHDT, CDR2 YNNKEL (reference sequence). In DNA form, the CDR3 reads TGTGCCAGCAGCCAAGAGGGCGCGACCTTAAGCACAGATACGCAGTATTTT. It specifies CASSQEGATLSTDTQYF.

This clonotype was seen ten or more times. V gene TRBV10-3 combines with J gene TRBJ1-1, with 9 nucleotides matching TRBD1. The CDR3 is 15 amino acids. J lost 4 bases, V lost 4 bases, and 7 bases had no gene match. Germline CDR1 reads ENHRY; CDR2 reads SYGVKD. The CDR3: CAISGRQGEGTEAFF. The DNA for the CDR3 is TGTGCCATCAGTGGTCGACAGGGGGAGGGCACTGAAGCTTTCTTT.

The chain employs TRBV21-1 and TRBJ2-7; TRBD2 is the table's D call, not checked against the DNA. TRBV21-1 corresponds to a pseudogene. This CDR3 comprises 15 residues. For the CDR3, the DNA is TGTGCCAGCAGCAAAGAAGCTAGCGGCGGGTTCGAGCAGTACGTC. This codes for CASSKEASGGFEQYV.

In this sample, this clonotype turned up many times. This chain links TRBV27 with TRBJ2-3; TRBD2 agrees at 10 bases. The germline V gene has CDR1 MNHEY and CDR2 SMNVEV (reference sequence). Trimming took 5 bases from V and 3 from J; bases not matched to a gene: 8. The CDR3 has 16 residues. CDR3 residues: CASSPGAGGPTDTQYF. The CDR3 nucleotides read TGTGCCAGCAGTCCCGGAGCGGGAGGGCCGACAGATACGCAGTATTTT.

The chain has TRBV6-5 and TRBJ2-6; tentative D call: TRBD2 (7 bases). The CDR3 is made up of 17 amino acids. Trimming removed 4 bases at V and 1 base at J, with 14 bases between. Germline CDR1 is MNHEY and CDR2 is SVGAGI. The CDR3 coding sequence is TGTGCCAGCAGTTCTTGGGGAGGGGGGTCTGGGGCCAACGTCCTGACTTTC. Amino acids: CASSSWGGGSGANVLTF.

This clonotype appeared a few times. V usage is TRBV4-2 and J usage is TRBJ2-1; D possibly corresponds to TRBD2 (6 bases). The CDR3 sequence is 13 residues long. V was shortened by 0 bases and J by 14 bases, with 14 bases between the two germline ends. Per the germline V gene, CDR1 is LGHNA and CDR2 is YNFKEQ. CDR3 coding DNA: TGTGCCAGCAGCCAAGAGCCTCGGGACTTCGAGTTCTTC. It specifies CASSQEPRDFEFF.

The chain is built from TRBV12-3 or TRBV12-4 and TRBJ1-3, with 7 bases matching TRBD1. The CDR3 consists of 17 residues. J was trimmed by 9 bases and V by 0 bases; bases with no gene match: 14. The CDR3, as DNA: TGTGCCAGCAGTTTAGCGCTCGGCAGGGGGGGGACGATCACCATATATTTT. Protein product: CASSLALGRGGTITIYF.

The chain has TRBV7-2 and TRBJ2-7; 7 nucleotides match TRBD1. Germline V CDR1 and CDR2: SGHTA, FQGNSA. This CDR3 contains 15 residues. Unmatched junction bases numbered 10, after V lost 4 bases and J lost 4 bases. In DNA, the CDR3 is TGTGCCAGCAGCTACCGGGACAGAAGAAATTACGAGCAGTACGTC. It is translated as CASSYRDRRNYEQYV.

This clonotype showed up many times. The J gene is TRBJ2-2, the V gene TRBV4-2; no definite D call. Trimming pared 0 bases from V and 0 bases from J, leaving 5 bases between. Germline loops: CDR1 LGHNA, CDR2 YNFKEQ. The CDR3 sequence is 15 residues long. The CDR3 protein is CASSQDSSNTGELFF. CDR3 in DNA: TGTGCCAGCAGCCAAGATAGCTCGAACACCGGGGAGCTGTTTTTT.

There are many counts of this clonotype. CDR3 nucleotides: TGCAGCGTTAACTCGTTGGGGACCGGGGAGCTGTTTTTT. Translated, it gives CSVNSLGTGELFF. The V gene is TRBV29-1, the J gene TRBJ2-2; no clear D. The CDR3 covers 13 residues. Germline CDR1 SQVTM, CDR2 ANQGSEA. The V and J ends lost 5 bases and 5 bases respectively, with 12 bases between them.